This paragraph covers one T cell receptor (beta chain) sequence. The sample belongs to a study of T cells after yellow fever vaccination. TCRdb reanalysed the 5' RACE reads using MiXCR and keeps one entry per CDR3 protein. The sample lists 550,000 or so distinct CDR3 sequences; under 25% were seen once. CDR3 length: 17 residues. Germline CDR1 reads SNHLY; CDR2 reads FYNNEI. J was trimmed by 2 bases and V by 0 bases; bases with no gene match: 6. Sequenced material: PBMCs, taken 15 days after the yellow fever booster vaccination. V is TRBV2 and J is TRBJ2-3; 9 bases match TRBD2. The sequence was collected from a man under 40 who received the YFV17D yellow fever vaccine. CDR3 nucleotide sequence: TGTGCCAGCAGTGAAGCGGTGGCGGGAGGGATCACAGATACGCAGTATTTT. Translating gives CASSEAVAGGITDTQYF. Full variable domain (missing parts from reference TRBV2 and TRBJ2-3): EPEVTQTPSHQVTQMGQEVILRCVPISNHLYFYWYRQILGQKVEFLVSFYNNEISEKSEIFDDQFSVERPDGSNFTLKIRSTKLEDSAMYFCASSEAVAGGITDTQYFGPGTRLTVL.